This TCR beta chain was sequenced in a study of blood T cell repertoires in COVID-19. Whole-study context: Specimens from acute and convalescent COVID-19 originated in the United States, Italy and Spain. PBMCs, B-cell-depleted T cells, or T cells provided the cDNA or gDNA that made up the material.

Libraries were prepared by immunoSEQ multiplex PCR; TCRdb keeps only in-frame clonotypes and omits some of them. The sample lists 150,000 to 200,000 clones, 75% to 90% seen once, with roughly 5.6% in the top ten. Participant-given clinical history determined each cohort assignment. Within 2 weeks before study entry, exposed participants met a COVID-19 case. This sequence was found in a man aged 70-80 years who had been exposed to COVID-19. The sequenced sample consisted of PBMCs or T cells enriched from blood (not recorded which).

CDR3 nucleotides: TGTGCCAGCAGTGAAAAGCGGGAGGTTTACAATGAGCAGTTCTTC. Protein product: CASSEKREVYNEQFF. The V and J genes are TRBV6-1 and TRBJ2-1; TRBD2 aligns across 9 bases. Germline CDR1 is MNHNS and CDR2 is SASEGT. This CDR3 contains 15 residues. V shed 2 bases and J 4 bases; nucleotides not matched to a gene: 3.